These 9 T cell receptor beta chains share one sample of origin, sequenced in a study of regulatory T cells in long-lasting Graves disease. Through Arm-PCR of CDR3 regions and iRepertoire HTBI primers, TCR beta libraries were built. TCRdb itself ran the multiplex PCR reads through MiXCR, one entry per CDR3 protein. The data hold around 250,000 distinct CDR3 sequences, with about 19% observed a single time. Sample time point: newly diagnosed GD, antithyroid drugs for less than 3 months. PBMC RNA was the source of the TCR library. The source was peripheral blood mononuclear cells (PBMCs), collected at new diagnosis, from a patient treated with antithyroid drugs. Receptors originate from a female donor with Graves disease.

This sequence joins TRBV20-1 and TRBJ2-1, with D possibly TRBD2 on 5 matching bases. The V gene lost 6 bases and the J gene lost 6 bases, with 18 bases spanning the gap. Looked up from germline, CDR1 is DFQATT and CDR2 is SNEGSKA (reference sequence). This CDR3 has 14 amino acids. The CDR3 DNA follows: TGCAGTGCCCTCCCGGGGAGTTCCCCCAATGAGCAGTTCTTC. Protein: CSALPGSSPNEQFF.

This clonotype was detected many times. The chain joins TRBV15 to TRBJ2-1; D assignment may be TRBD1 or TRBD2 (5 bases each). V was shortened by 4 bases and J by 0 bases, with 16 bases between the two germline ends. Germline CDR1 reads LNHNV; CDR2 reads YYDKDF (reference sequence). This CDR3 has 17 residues. The CDR3 DNA reads as TGTGCCACCAGCAAGGAAAGGGACGGCAGCTCCTACAATGAGCAGTTCTTC. Its protein product is CATSKERDGSSYNEQFF.

The chain joins TRBV27 to TRBJ1-2, with a tentative D call TRBD1 (6 bases). Germline V gene lookup returns CDR1 MNHEY and CDR2 SMNVEV (reference sequence). The length of the CDR3 is 17 residues. V was trimmed by 5 bases and J by 1 base, leaving 20 bases between them. The CDR3 DNA follows: TGTGCCAGCAGTCCGTTATTGCGGGGGGCCCGTAACTATGGCTACACCTTC. Translation: CASSPLLRGARNYGYTF.

The V and J genes are TRBV6-1 and TRBJ2-1, with unresolved D. The CDR3 has 17 residues. Germline-derived CDR1 and CDR2 are MNHNS and SASEGT. Trimming removed 8 bases from V and 5 bases from J, with 25 bases in between. In nucleotides, the CDR3 is TGTGCCAGCGGATTCAAAGGCGCCGCTTGGGAAGACAATGAGCAGTTCTTC. It translates to CASGFKGAAWEDNEQFF.

This clonotype was recorded many times. This chain connects TRBV12-3 or TRBV12-4 to TRBJ2-7, with D hard to call. V dropped 4 bases and J dropped 7 bases, with 8 bases sitting between them. The CDR3 has 11 amino acids. CDR3 residues: CASSSMREQYF. The DNA for the CDR3 is TGTGCCAGCAGTTCGATGCGTGAGCAGTACTTC.

The sample holds many counts of this clonotype. V is TRBV10-3 and J is TRBJ2-4, with TRBD2 identical over 10 bases. V was clipped by 7 bases and J by 7 bases; unmatched bases: 4. Germline V CDR1 and CDR2: ENHRY, SYGVKD. The CDR3 sequence is 13 residues long. The DNA for the CDR3 is TGTGCCATCATGGCTAGCGGGAGCAACATTCAGTACTTC. It yields the protein CAIMASGSNIQYF.

This clonotype has at least ten counts. The CDR3 reads CASSSPGQGAREQYF. The CDR3 DNA follows: TGTGCCAGCAGTTCGCCGGGACAGGGGGCGAGGGAGCAGTACTTC. The rearrangement uses TRBV27 and TRBJ2-7; the match to TRBD1 covers 12 bases. The ends lost 4 bases at V and 7 bases at J; junction bases unmatched: 8. Per germline, CDR1 MNHEY and CDR2 SMNVEV (reference sequence). This CDR3 is built from 15 residues.

This clonotype was observed many times. The chain carries TRBV15 and TRBJ2-5; D is undetermined. V lost 0 bases, J lost 5 bases, and 4 bases lay in between. The CDR3 length is 12 residues. Germline CDR1 reads LNHNV; CDR2 reads YYDKDF (reference sequence). The CDR3 DNA sequence: TGTGCCACCAGCAGAGATTTGGAGACCCAGTACTTC. Residues: CATSRDLETQYF.

This clonotype occurred many times. The chain recombines TRBV14 with TRBJ2-7; TRBD1 matches at 8 bases. The CDR3 totals 16 residues. The junction had 5 bases not matched to a gene; V was cut back by 1 base and J by 0 bases. Germline CDR1 SGHDN, CDR2 FVKESK. CDR3: CASSQGRTGTSYEQYF. CDR3 nucleotides: TGTGCCAGCAGCCAAGGTCGGACAGGGACCTCCTACGAGCAGTACTTC.